This entry features one T cell receptor (beta chain) sequence. This sample was taken from a study of blood T cell repertoires in COVID-19. Clones were read by immunoSEQ multiplex PCR, and TCRdb kept only the in-frame ones, dropping some. The sample consists of over 300,000 clones, 90% of them appearing once. Trimming cost V 2 bases and J 4 bases, with 7 bases left between them. This CDR3 contains 12 residues. The germline gives CDR1 SQVTM, CDR2 ANQGSEA. The specimen was peripheral blood. V usage is TRBV29-1 and J usage is TRBJ2-3, with D unclear. The sequence was obtained from a man aged 18 to 29 with active or convalescent COVID-19. CDR3 in amino acids: CSVESVPDTQYF. The DNA for the CDR3 is TGCAGCGTTGAATCCGTTCCAGATACGCAGTATTTT.